The T cell receptor (beta chain) described here comes from a study of blood T cell repertoires in COVID-19. Resolution of symptoms, clearance, or two negative PCRs was present in recovered Cohort 3 donors. The CDR3 runs 14 residues. Germline V gene data show CDR1 as MGHRA and CDR2 as YSYEKL. V lost 5 bases to trimming and J lost 2 bases, with 13 bases between them. TCRdb's copy holds only in-frame clones and misses some; the assay was immunoSEQ multiplex PCR. The sample lists some 330,000 clones, approximately 89% occurring once. This clone was counted between two and nine times. The sequenced sample consisted of PBMCs or T cells enriched from blood (not recorded which). The chain links TRBV4-1 to TRBJ2-7; perhaps TRBD1 as D (6 bases). The TCR originated in a young man who had recovered from COVID-19. As DNA, the CDR3 is TGCGCCAGCAGCATAGACAGGACCACCTACGAGCAGTACTTC. Protein sequence: CASSIDRTTYEQYF.